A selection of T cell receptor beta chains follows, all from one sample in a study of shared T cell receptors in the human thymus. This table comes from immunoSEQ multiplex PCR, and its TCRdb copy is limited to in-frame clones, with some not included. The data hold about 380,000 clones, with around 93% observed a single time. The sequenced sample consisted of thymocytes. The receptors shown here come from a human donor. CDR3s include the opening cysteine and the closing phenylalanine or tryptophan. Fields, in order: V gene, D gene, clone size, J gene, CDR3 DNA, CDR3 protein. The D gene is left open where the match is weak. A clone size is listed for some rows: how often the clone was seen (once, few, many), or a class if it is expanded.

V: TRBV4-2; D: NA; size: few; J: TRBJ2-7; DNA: TGTGCCAGCAGCCAAGATATGGAACTTTCTAGTCGTGGCGCCTACGAGCAGTACTTC; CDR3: CASSQDMELSSRGAYEQYF
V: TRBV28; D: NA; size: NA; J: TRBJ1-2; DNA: TGTGCCAGCAGTACCAGAGGTAGGGACGGCTACACCTTC; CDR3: CASSTRGRDGYTF
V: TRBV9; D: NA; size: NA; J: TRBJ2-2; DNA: TGTGCCAGCAGCGTAGGATGGGACACCTTAGGGCGGACTACCTTTACCGGGGAGCTGTTTTTT; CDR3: CASSVGWDTLGRTTFTGELFF
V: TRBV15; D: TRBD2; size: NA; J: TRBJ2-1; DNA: TGTGCCACCAGCATTCAACCGGGACTAGTAAGGAATGAGCAGTTCTTC; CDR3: CATSIQPGLVRNEQFF
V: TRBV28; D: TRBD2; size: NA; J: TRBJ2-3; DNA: TGTGCCAGCAGTCCCACTAGCGGGAGGGTCACAGATACGCAGTATTTT; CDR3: CASSPTSGRVTDTQYF
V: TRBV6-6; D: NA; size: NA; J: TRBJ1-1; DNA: TGTGCCAGCAGTTATAGAGGGGACACTGAAGCTTTCTTT; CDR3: CASSYRGDTEAFF
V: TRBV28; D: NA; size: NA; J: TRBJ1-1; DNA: TGTGCCAGCAGTTTATTTTTTGAGCGGCCGATCACTGAAGCTTTCTTT; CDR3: CASSLFFERPITEAFF
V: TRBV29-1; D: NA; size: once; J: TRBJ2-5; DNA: TGCAGCGTTTCAAGGGGCGTGGGAGAATGGGCCAAAGCCCCGTACTTC; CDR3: CSVSRGVGEWAKAPYF
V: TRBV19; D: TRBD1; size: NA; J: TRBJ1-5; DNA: TGTGCCAGTAGTATACGTGGGACAGGGGACAATCAGCCCCAGCATTTT; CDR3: CASSIRGTGDNQPQHF
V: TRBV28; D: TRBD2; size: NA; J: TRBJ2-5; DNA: TGTGCCAGCAGTCCCCGACTAGCGGGAGGTGGGGAGACCCAGTACTTC; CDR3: CASSPRLAGGGETQYF
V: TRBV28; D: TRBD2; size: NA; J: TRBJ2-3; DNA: TGTGCCAGCAGTCCTTTCTCGGGACTAGCGGGAAAGAGGACAGATACGCAGTATTTT; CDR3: CASSPFSGLAGKRTDTQYF
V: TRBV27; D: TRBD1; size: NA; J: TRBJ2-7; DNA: TGTGCCAGCAGTTTAGGAAGAACAGGGGAGTACGAGCAGTACTTC; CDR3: CASSLGRTGEYEQYF
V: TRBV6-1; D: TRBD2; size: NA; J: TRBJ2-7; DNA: TGTGCCAGCAGTGAACCGGGACTAGTAAGTTCTTCCTACGAGCAGTACTTC; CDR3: CASSEPGLVSSSYEQYF
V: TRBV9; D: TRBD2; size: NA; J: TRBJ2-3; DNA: TGTGCCAGCAGCGTAAGGGTGACTAGCGGGAGCGCAGATACGCAGTATTTT; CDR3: CASSVRVTSGSADTQYF
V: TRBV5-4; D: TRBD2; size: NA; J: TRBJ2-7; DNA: TGTGCCAGCAGCTTGACGGGTAGAACGGGGGGAGAGTACTTC; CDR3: CASSLTGRTGGEYF
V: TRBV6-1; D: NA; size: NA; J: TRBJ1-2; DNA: TGTGCCAGCAGTGAAGCGCGAGCTTCCGACGCCTTC; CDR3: CASSEARASDAF
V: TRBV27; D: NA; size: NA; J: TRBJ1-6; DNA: TGTGCCAGCAGTCTAGACCATAATTCACCCCTCCACTTT; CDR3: CASSLDHNSPLHF
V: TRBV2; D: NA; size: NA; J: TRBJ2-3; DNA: TGTGCCAGCAGCGCACCTGACTACACGATAAGCACAGATACGCAGTATTTT; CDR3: CASSAPDYTISTDTQYF
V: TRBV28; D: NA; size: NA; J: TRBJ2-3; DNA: TGTGCCAGCAGTACCCCCGCAGGGGGGATGGATACGCAGTATTTT; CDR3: CASSTPAGGMDTQYF
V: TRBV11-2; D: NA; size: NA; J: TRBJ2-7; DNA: TGTGCCAGCAGCTCCCCCGGGACCTGGGCCCTCTTTCGCTACGAGCAGTACTTC; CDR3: CASSSPGTWALFRYEQYF
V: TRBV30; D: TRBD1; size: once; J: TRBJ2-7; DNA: TGTGCCTGGGCCCGCCGACAGGGCCTAAAAGGTTACGAGCAGTACTTC; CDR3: CAWARRQGLKGYEQYF
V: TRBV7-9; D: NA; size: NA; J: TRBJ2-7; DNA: TGTGCCAGCAGCTTACTTCAACAGCTAAGCTCCTACGAGCAGTACTTC; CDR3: CASSLLQQLSSYEQYF
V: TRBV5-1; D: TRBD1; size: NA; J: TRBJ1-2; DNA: TGCGCCAGCAGCCTGCTCTCGGACAGGGGTCGGGGCTATGGCTACACCTTC; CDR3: CASSLLSDRGRGYGYTF
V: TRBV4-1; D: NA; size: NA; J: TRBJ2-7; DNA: TGCGCCAGCAGCCAAGGACCCTACGAGCAGTACTTC; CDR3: CASSQGPYEQYF
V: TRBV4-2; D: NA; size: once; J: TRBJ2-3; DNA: TGTGCCAGCAGCTCAGAGAGCAGCGGAAAACGCACAGATACGCAGTATTTT; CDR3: CASSSESSGKRTDTQYF
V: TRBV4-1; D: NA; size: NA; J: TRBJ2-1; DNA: TGCGCCAGCAGCCAAGATTATCTGGGCAGGGGGGGATACAATGAGCAGTTCTTC; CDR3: CASSQDYLGRGGYNEQFF
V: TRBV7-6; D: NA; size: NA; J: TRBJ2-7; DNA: TGTGCCAGCAGCTCCGGACGTTGGGGGGCTTCCTACGAGCAGTACTTC; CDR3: CASSSGRWGASYEQYF
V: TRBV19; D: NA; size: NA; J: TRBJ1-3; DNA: TGTGCCAGTAGTACCCTATCCCCACCTCCTCCCTACCGGACAGAAGCTGGAAACACCATATATTTT; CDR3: CASSTLSPPPPYRTEAGNTIYF
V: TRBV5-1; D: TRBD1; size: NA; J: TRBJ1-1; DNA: TGCGCCAGCAGCTTTGACAGGGGGGGCACTGAAGCTTTCTTT; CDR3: CASSFDRGGTEAFF
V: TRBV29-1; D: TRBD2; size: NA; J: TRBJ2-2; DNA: TGCAGCGCATTAGCGGGAGGGAACACCGGGGAGCTGTTTTTT; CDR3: CSALAGGNTGELFF
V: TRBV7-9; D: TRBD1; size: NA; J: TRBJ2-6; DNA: TGTGCCAGCAGCTTAGGACAGGGGGAAGGGGCCAACGTCCTGACTTTC; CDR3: CASSLGQGEGANVLTF
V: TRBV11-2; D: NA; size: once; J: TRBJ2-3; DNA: TGTGCCAGCAGCCTCCGGGGCGGGAGCACAGATACGCAGTATTTT; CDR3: CASSLRGGSTDTQYF
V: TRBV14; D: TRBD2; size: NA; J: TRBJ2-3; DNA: TGTGCCAGCAGCCCTAGCGGGTGGGCCACAGATACGCAGTATTTT; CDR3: CASSPSGWATDTQYF
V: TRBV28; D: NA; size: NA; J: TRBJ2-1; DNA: TGTGCCAGCAGTCCCAAGGTGGATGAGCAGTTCTTC; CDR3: CASSPKVDEQFF
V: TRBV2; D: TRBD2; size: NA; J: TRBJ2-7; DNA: TGTGCCACCCGACCTGCCGGGGCTAGCGGGGGCTACGAGCAGTACTTC; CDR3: CATRPAGASGGYEQYF
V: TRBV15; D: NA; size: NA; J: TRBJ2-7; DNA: TGTGCCACCAGCGGGGGACCGAACTCCTACGAGCAGTACTTC; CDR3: CATSGGPNSYEQYF
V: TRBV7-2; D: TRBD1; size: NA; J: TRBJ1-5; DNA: TGTGCCAGCAGCTTAGAGAGTTGGTGGCAGGGGGTATCACATTTT; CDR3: CASSLESWWQGVSHF